This entry lists 23 T cell receptor beta chains sequenced from one sample in a study of blood T cell repertoires in COVID-19. Sequenced by immunoSEQ multiplex PCR; TCRdb stores in-frame clones only, minus some. This table has approximately 97,000 clones, 84% appearing once. The sample taken for sequencing was peripheral blood. These receptors all stem from a man aged 40-50 years with active or convalescent COVID-19.

This clone was recorded only once. V usage is TRBV5-1 and J usage is TRBJ2-3, with no clear D. The V end was cut by 0 bases, the J end by 6 bases, with 14 bases between. The CDR3 loop spans 15 amino acids. The germline gives CDR1 SGHRS, CDR2 YFSETQ. CDR3 sequence: CASSLDHPTGDTQYF. In DNA form, the CDR3 reads TGCGCCAGCAGCTTGGACCACCCGACTGGTGATACGCAGTATTTT.

The chain has TRBV6-5 and TRBJ1-4; 8 bases fit TRBD1. Unmatched junction bases numbered 9, after V lost 9 bases and J lost 6 bases. This CDR3 is 14 amino acids long. Germline values: CDR1 MNHEY, CDR2 SVGAGI. The CDR3 coding sequence is TGTGCCAGTAAATCCCGGACAGGGTATGAAAAACTGTTTTTT. Its translation: CASKSRTGYEKLFF.

The chain carries TRBV18 and TRBJ2-1; 13 bases map to TRBD2. J lost 0 bases, V lost 6 bases, and 5 bases had no gene match. Germline CDR1 KGHSH, CDR2 LQKENI. The CDR3 has 17 residues. Written as DNA, the CDR3 is TGTGCCAGCTCGCTGACTAGCGGGGGGTCCTCCTACAATGAGCAGTTCTTC. Amino acids: CASSLTSGGSSYNEQFF.

The rearrangement joins TRBV3-1 (or the pseudogene TRBV3-2) to TRBJ1-2; a possible D gene is TRBD1 (5 bases). The CDR3 runs 11 residues. Germline CDR1 LGHDT, CDR2 YNNKEL (reference sequence). The ends were cut back, 6 bases at V and 8 bases at J, with 10 bases in the middle. The CDR3 here is CASSQGHGYTF. CDR3 in DNA: TGTGCCAGCAGTCAGGGTCACGGCTACACCTTC.

The chain recombines TRBV9 with TRBJ2-5; 10 nucleotides line up with TRBD2. V gave up 0 bases and J gave up 2 bases; unmatched junction bases: 4. Germline V gene sequence: CDR1 SGDLS, CDR2 YYNGEE. This CDR3 has 16 amino acids. CDR3 sequence (DNA): TGTGCCAGCAGCGTAGCGATAGCGGGGGGACAAGAGACCCAGTACTTC. Translating it yields CASSVAIAGGQETQYF.

This chain joins TRBV5-8 and TRBJ2-5; TRBD2 aligns across 7 bases. The V and J ends lost 2 bases and 2 bases, in that order; junction bases with no gene match: 9. The CDR3 contains 16 residues. The germline V gene has CDR1 SGHTS and CDR2 YDEGEE. The CDR3 nucleotides read TGTGCCAGCAGCTTACAGCGGGGAATAAAACAAGAGACCCAGTACTTC. Residues: CASSLQRGIKQETQYF.

This clone showed up just once. Additional DNA sequences in this sample encode the identical CDR3. V is TRBV3-1 (or the pseudogene TRBV3-2) and J is TRBJ1-5; D gene ambiguous. Trimming shortened V by 1 base and J by 4 bases, and 8 bases separated the two germline ends. Germline V CDR1 and CDR2: LGHDT, YNNKEL (reference sequence). The CDR3 is 14 residues long. CDR3 in DNA: TGTGCCAGCAGCCAAGGTGGCGGGAATCAGCCCCAGCATTTT. As protein: CASSQGGGNQPQHF.

This chain joins TRBV25-1 and TRBJ2-3; possible D gene TRBD1, 5 bases. V was cut by 2 bases and J by 3 bases, with 12 bases left in between. The CDR3 totals 15 residues. Per the germline V gene, CDR1 is MGHDK and CDR2 is SYGVNS. Here the CDR3 reads CASSESRVLTDTQYF. CDR3 in DNA: TGTGCCAGCAGTGAAAGCAGGGTATTGACAGATACGCAGTATTTT.

The chain is built from TRBV7-9 and TRBJ1-4; 8 positions match TRBD1. The CDR3 runs 13 residues. Germline trimming cut 5 bases from V and 13 bases from J; bases unmatched to any gene: 9. Germline CDR1 reads SEHNR; CDR2 reads FQNEAQ (reference sequence). This chain's CDR3 is CASSPDDRGGLFF. The CDR3 DNA reads as TGTGCCAGCAGCCCGGACGACAGGGGTGGACTGTTTTTT.

The J gene is TRBJ2-2, the V gene TRBV6-6; D call uncertain. This CDR3 region has 16 residues. The V and J ends lost 8 bases and 4 bases respectively, with 20 bases between them. Per the germline V gene, CDR1 is MNHNY and CDR2 is SVGAGI (reference sequence). The DNA for the CDR3 is TGTGCCAGCCTCTCTAGAGGAACTTACGGCACCGGGGAGCTGTTTTTT. It codes for CASLSRGTYGTGELFF.

The sample holds many counts of this clone. The chain recombines TRBV3-1 (or the pseudogene TRBV3-2) with TRBJ1-2; D is ambiguous. Germline V CDR1 and CDR2: LGHDT, YNNKEL (reference sequence). The CDR3 is made up of 12 amino acids. V lost 0 bases, J lost 4 bases, and 3 bases lay in between. CDR3 nucleotides: TGTGCCAGCAGCCAAGAGCGCTATGGCTACACCTTC. Its translation: CASSQERYGYTF.

The gene calls are TRBV12-3 or TRBV12-4 and TRBJ1-2; D is undetermined. Deletions cut 3 bases from V and 8 bases from J, with 10 bases between. This CDR3 comprises 12 residues. The CDR3, as DNA: TGTGCCAGCAGTTTTGGGCGCGTGGGCTACACCTTC. Its translation: CASSFGRVGYTF.

The V call is TRBV12-5, the J call TRBJ1-5; D gene unclear. The V gene's germline CDR1 is LGHNT and CDR2 FRNRAP. The CDR3 is 13 amino acids. V lost 0 bases and J lost 4, with 4 bases in between. The chain's CDR3 is CASGLVPNQPQHF. DNA of the CDR3: TGTGCTAGTGGTTTGGTCCCAAATCAGCCCCAGCATTTT.

The rearrangement joins TRBV7-2 to TRBJ1-4; D remains unclear. Trimming left V 4 bases short and J 5 bases short, with 17 bases between. The length of the CDR3 is 16 residues. The germline V gene has CDR1 SGHTA and CDR2 FQGNSA. The CDR3, as DNA: TGTGCCAGCAGCTCCAACCAGCGCCTTCTAAATGAAAAACTGTTTTTT. This encodes CASSSNQRLLNEKLFF.

The V call is TRBV4-3, the J call TRBJ2-5; TRBD1 agrees at 8 bases. Germline CDR1 reads LGHNA; CDR2 reads YSLEER. V dropped 4 bases and J dropped 5; count of bases not matched to a gene: 6. The CDR3 has 14 amino acids. CDR3 in amino acids: CASSLRTGTETQYF. CDR3 DNA: TGCGCCAGCAGCCTACGGACAGGGACGGAGACCCAGTACTTC.

A few counts support this clone. This sequence joins TRBV11-2 and TRBJ2-4, with 7 bases lining up with TRBD1. This CDR3 spans 17 amino acids. Germline CDR1 SGHAT, CDR2 FQNNGV. The V and J ends lost 0 bases and 8 bases, in that order; junction bases with no gene match: 13. This chain's CDR3 is CASSLERGRGKKDIQYF. CDR3 in DNA: TGTGCCAGCAGCTTAGAAAGGGGGCGAGGGAAGAAGGACATTCAGTACTTC.

This clone was observed once. This chain joins TRBV30 and TRBJ1-1; possible D gene TRBD1, 6 bases. V shed 5 bases and J shed 1 base, with 14 bases lying between them. CDR1 and CDR2 from the germline V gene are GTSNPN and SVGIG (reference sequence). The CDR3 covers 14 residues. CDR3 sequence (DNA): TGTGCCTGGTTCCCTCCCAGGGGGAACACTGAAGCTTTCTTT. It translates to CAWFPPRGNTEAFF. Combining the CDR3 with reference TRBV30 and TRBJ1-1 gives the whole variable domain SQTIHQWPATLVQPVGSPLSLECTVEGTSNPNLYWYRQAAGRGLQLLFYSVGIGQISSEVPQNLSASRPQDRQFILSSKKLLLSDSGFYLCAWFPPRGNTEAFFGQGTRLTVV.

V and J are TRBV12-3 or TRBV12-4 and TRBJ1-5; 8 bases agree with TRBD1. Germline trimming cut 6 bases from V and 5 bases from J; bases unmatched to any gene: 3. The CDR3 length is 13 residues. The DNA of the CDR3 is TGTGCCAGCAGGGAACAGGGGGATCAGCCCCAGCATTTT. Amino acid sequence: CASREQGDQPQHF.

This clone was detected only a few times. The J gene is TRBJ1-4, the V gene TRBV11-2; 7 nucleotides align to TRBD1. The CDR3 runs 16 residues. V dropped 5 bases and J dropped 3; count of bases not matched to a gene: 9. Per the germline V gene, CDR1 is SGHAT and CDR2 is FQNNGV. CDR3 in DNA: TGTGCCAGCAGCCCCGTGAGGGGGCGGGCTAATGAAAAACTGTTTTTT. Translated: CASSPVRGRANEKLFF.

The DNA of the CDR3 is TGTGCTAGTGGCCCCGGACAGGGAATGCGGAATCAGCCCCAGCATTTT. Its protein is CASGPGQGMRNQPQHF. V and J are TRBV12-5 and TRBJ1-5, with 8 bases that match TRBD1. The CDR3 spans 16 residues. J was trimmed by 4 bases and V by 6 bases; bases with no gene match: 11. Per germline, CDR1 LGHNT and CDR2 FRNRAP. The complete variable domain, with remaining parts taken from reference TRBV12-5 and TRBJ1-5, reads DARVTQTPRHKVTEMGQEVTMRCQPILGHNTVFWYRQTMMQGLELLAYFRNRAPLDDSGMPKDRFSAEMPDATLATLKIQPSEPRDSAVYFCASGPGQGMRNQPQHFGDGTRLSIL.

The chain has TRBV7-9 and TRBJ2-1; unclear D gene. CDR3 length: 13 residues. Germline V CDR1 and CDR2: SEHNR, FQNEAQ (reference sequence). CDR3 in DNA: TGTCGGAGCGTAAGCCGTAACTACAATGAGCAGTTCTTC. Its translation: CRSVSRNYNEQFF.

This clone was seen a single time. The chain uses TRBV30 and TRBJ1-1; maybe TRBD1 (5 bases). CDR3 length equals 12 residues. The germline V gene has CDR1 GTSNPN and CDR2 SVGIG (reference sequence). The V and J ends lost 5 bases and 8 bases respectively, with 15 bases between them. In DNA form, the CDR3 reads TGTGCCTGGCGGCGGGACGGGGGAGAAGCTTTCTTT. Amino acid sequence: CAWRRDGGEAFF.

The chain joins TRBV19 to TRBJ1-1; 8 bases fit TRBD1. The CDR3 is 13 amino acids. Per the germline V gene, CDR1 is LNHDA and CDR2 is SQIVND (reference sequence). The ends lost 10 bases at V and 4 bases at J; junction bases unmatched: 8. CDR3 protein: CATGQGLGTEAFF. DNA of the CDR3: TGTGCCACCGGACAGGGTTTGGGCACTGAAGCTTTCTTT.